This paragraph reports one T cell receptor (beta chain). This specimen belongs to a study of T cells in Graves' hyperthyroidism and ophthalmopathy. Amplification yielded TCR beta CDR3 regions, with RNA transcripts as the source. Initially, a first-round RT-PCR of the TCR CDR3 employed the HTBI primer set. Using its own MiXCR run on the multiplex PCR reads, TCRdb lists one record per CDR3 protein. The sample has about 760,000 distinct CDR3 sequences, 35% seen once; the top ten hold more than 25%. Germline lookup yields CDR1 SGHKS and CDR2 YYEKEE (reference sequence). Trimming removed 5 bases from V and 7 bases from J; junction bases left unmatched: 15. This CDR3 comprises 16 residues.

This chain joins TRBV5-5 and TRBJ1-5; TRBD1 matches at 7 bases. Sequenced input: blood. The sequence was collected from a woman aged 40 to 55 with Graves' hyperthyroidism. For the CDR3, the DNA is TGTGCCAGCAGAGAAACAGGGGACAGACAGCTGCAGCCCCAGCATTTT. Translation: CASRETGDRQLQPQHF.